The 5 T cell receptor beta chains reported below all come from one sample, sequenced in a study of cytomegalovirus exposure and HLA in healthy donors. PCR involved 60 Vbeta and 13 Jbeta primers. The table came from immunoSEQ multiplex PCR; TCRdb's copy has only in-frame clones and leaves some out. The repertoire includes about 200,000 clones, 75% to 85% of them detected once, and over 1.5% sits in the top ten. Sequencing used PBMCs. The receptors were gathered from a girl between 5 and 17 years old in good health and CMV-seropositive.

This clone was seen once. V usage is TRBV10-1 and J usage is TRBJ1-3; D is ambiguous. V was shortened by 3 bases and J by 0 bases, with 6 bases between the two germline ends. CDR1 and CDR2 from the germline V gene are WNHNN and SYGVQD (reference sequence). The CDR3 spans 14 residues. The CDR3 here is CASSDGDSGNTIYF. The CDR3 nucleotides are TGCGCCAGCAGTGACGGAGACTCTGGAAACACCATATATTTT.

The sample holds one count of this clone. The gene calls are TRBV6-1 and TRBJ2-1, with TRBD1 as a possible D gene (6 bases). V gave up 6 bases and J gave up 4 bases, with 13 bases separating them. This CDR3 contains 14 residues. The germline gives CDR1 MNHNS, CDR2 SASEGT. CDR3 in DNA: TGTGCCAGCAGGGCAGGACAGATGTACAATGAGCAGTTCTTC. Protein product: CASRAGQMYNEQFF.

The J gene is TRBJ2-6, the V gene TRBV10-3; D might be TRBD2 (5 bases). The V gene's germline CDR1 is ENHRY and CDR2 SYGVKD. The CDR3 loop spans 15 amino acids. Trimming took off 3 bases at V and 2 bases at J, with 8 bases between the two ends. The DNA of the CDR3 is TGTGCCATCAGTGATCGGGAAGCTGGGGCCAACGTCCTGACTTTC. Its translation: CAISDREAGANVLTF.

V is TRBV4-2 and J is TRBJ1-2; 9 bases map to TRBD1. J lost 4 bases, V lost 4 bases, and 16 bases had no gene match. From germline, CDR1 is LGHNA and CDR2 YNFKEQ. The CDR3 is 18 residues long. This CDR3 is CASSPPLGTGREIYGYTF. Here the CDR3 DNA reads TGTGCCAGCAGCCCCCCGTTAGGGACAGGGAGGGAAATCTATGGCTACACCTTC.

The gene calls are TRBV9 and TRBJ1-1; no firm D call. The CDR3 runs 13 residues. CDR1 and CDR2 from the germline V gene are SGDLS and YYNGEE. The germline V and J ends were trimmed by 1 base and 0 bases, with 4 bases remaining between them. Written as DNA, the CDR3 is TGTGCCAGCAGCGTAAGCTTGAACACTGAAGCTTTCTTT. This sequence encodes CASSVSLNTEAFF.